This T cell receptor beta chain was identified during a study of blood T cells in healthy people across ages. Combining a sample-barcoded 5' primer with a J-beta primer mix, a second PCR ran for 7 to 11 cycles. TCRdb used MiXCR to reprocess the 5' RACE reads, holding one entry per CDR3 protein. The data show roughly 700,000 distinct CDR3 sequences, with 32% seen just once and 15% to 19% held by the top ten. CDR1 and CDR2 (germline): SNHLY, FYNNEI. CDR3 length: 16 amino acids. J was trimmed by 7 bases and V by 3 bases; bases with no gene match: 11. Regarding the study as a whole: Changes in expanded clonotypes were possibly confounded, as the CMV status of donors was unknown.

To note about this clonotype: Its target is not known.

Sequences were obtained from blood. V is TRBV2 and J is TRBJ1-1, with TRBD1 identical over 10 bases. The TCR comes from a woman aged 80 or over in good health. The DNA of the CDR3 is TGTGCCAGCAGTGATGCAAGACAGGGGGCTTTTAGTGAAGCTTTCTTT. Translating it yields CASSDARQGAFSEAFF. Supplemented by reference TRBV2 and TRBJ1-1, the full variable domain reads EPEVTQTPSHQVTQMGQEVILRCVPISNHLYFYWYRQILGQKVEFLVSFYNNEISEKSEIFDDQFSVERPDGSNFTLKIRSTKLEDSAMYFCASSDARQGAFSEAFFGQGTRLTVV.